This T cell receptor beta chain was identified during a study of shared clonotypes between healthy human individuals (dated by TCRdb to the early 2020s). Describing the broader study: The cohort included three men and a couple of women between 18 and 49 years of age. For each donor, CD4 naive and CD4 memory were each run on three plates, CD8 naive on two plates, and CD8 memory on one plate. The study deeply sequenced blood TCR repertoires of roughly five healthy adults to estimate repertoire size and the extent of clonotype sharing between individuals. To increase sequencing depth and limit assay-specific biases, different laboratories used diverse techniques to prepare libraries and sequence TCR repertoires. Between about 0.9 and 10 billion PBMCs per donor were obtained by leukapheresis.

The germline V gene sets CDR1 to SGHRS and CDR2 to YFSETQ. Trimmed from V: 5 bases; trimmed from J: 6 bases; junction bases lacking a gene match: 5. Measured from the cysteine to the phenylalanine, the CDR3 is 13 residues long. Only the CDR3 part of the read is kept: 39 bases, read in frame from the first base. Using the deep immunoSEQ assay, multiplex PCR amplified TCR CDR3 regions from genomic DNA. Genomic DNA extracted from each cell subset was distributed evenly over all wells of several immunoSEQ 96-well plates, and each plate served as one replicate. Each replicate PCR for sorted subsets received about 180 ng genomic DNA, equal to 30,000 or so T cell genomes. Purified libraries were quantified with a Qubit 3.0 fluorometer, sized on a Bioanalyzer 2100, and re-quantified with the KAPA Library Quantification kit. Every immunoSEQ 96-well plate was sequenced on a separate single-read 150-cycle Illumina NextSeq 550 flow cell. In the source study's methods: Because the immunoSEQ output included only junctional sequences and no quality scores, the filtering could not be the same as the filtering used for full-length reads. Sequences were annotated with PyIR, a Python wrapper for IgBLAST v1.9, and V/J genes and CDR3 were assigned using IMGT germline references. Reads were filtered out if the reads had weak V/J assignments (E-value above 1e-6), no CDR3, stop codons, out-of-frame junctions, or ambiguous translated residues. V3J clonotypes were defined as sequences sharing the same inferred V gene, J gene, and CDR3 amino acid sequence. Percentage overlap between repertoires was computed as shared unique clonotypes divided by the size of the smaller repertoire. RTK rarefaction, the Chao1 estimator, and Recon v2.1 estimates of unobserved clonotypes were used to assess repertoire richness. OLGA was used to compute generation probabilities for all TCRbeta clonotypes that the gDNA method yielded from a few donors. Held by TCRdb, this immuneACCESS table contains in-frame sequences only and omits some clones. Under half of the omission traces to an unresolved V gene where checked; the cause of the rest is unknown. The V and J calls and clone size were taken over from that table, and D and trimming were inferred from the DNA. This sample is represented by about 2.4 million clones; approximately 94% of them were singletons. Around 0.14% of the sample rests with the top ten.

Donors were healthy HIV-negative adults with no recently reported acute infections or vaccinations. Every donor was a Caucasian adult living in Nashville, Tennessee, USA. CD4+ T cells were enriched by magnetic negative selection, after which naive cells were positively selected on CD45RA and the negative fraction was taken as the memory subset. After blood collection by leukapheresis, PBMCs were isolated using Ficoll-Histopaque density gradient centrifugation and then cryopreserved in the vapor phase of liquid nitrogen. Analytical flow cytometry was used to check the purity and quantity of each magnetically sorted T cell population. Genomic DNA was isolated from each sorted fraction and quantified by UV absorbance on a Nanodrop 2000c. What the research found in general, with its limitations: Sampling was restricted to blood, and TCR repertoires in tissues likely differ from the TCR repertoires found in blood. Larger estimated clonotype richness was generally found for naive subsets than for memory subsets. Across several donors, around 5% of naive CD4, approximately 4% of naive CD8, roughly 2.3% of memory CD4, and approximately 0.4% of memory CD8 clonotypes were shared. Pairwise subsampling indicated that sequencing depth was expected to affect the degree of clonotype sharing among donors. Even with the large sequencing depth, rarefaction of the sorted-subset datasets indicated that sequencing was incomplete. Higher generation probabilities were observed for clonotypes shared by all four sorted-subset donors than for non-shared clonotypes. Because the study included a small number of donors, the genetic and exposure-history diversity represented was limited.

With respect to this clone: Which antigen it targets is not known. Base qualities are missing; no much larger clone stands one base away.

The source material was naive CD4+ T cells sorted from blood. The cell subset or site label corresponds to: CD45RA+ positively selected. This clonotype was sampled from a man aged 18 to 29 in good health. In this chain, TRBV5-1 is recombined with TRBJ1-2, with 9 bases aligning to TRBD1. The nucleotide sequence is TGCGCCAGCAGTTACGGGACAGGGAATGGCTACACCTTC. It specifies CASSYGTGNGYTF.